This T cell receptor (beta chain) was found in a study of blood T cell repertoires in COVID-19. Clones were read by immunoSEQ multiplex PCR, and TCRdb kept only the in-frame ones, dropping some. The sample lists around 130,000 clones; around 80% were seen once. This sequence originates from a man between 40 and 49 years old with acute COVID-19. Sequenced: PBMCs or T cells enriched from blood (not recorded which).

CDR3 bases: TGTGCCACCAGTGATTTGACAGGAAAGGACAATGAGCAGTTCTTC. Protein sequence: CATSDLTGKDNEQFF. The chain recombines TRBV24-1 with TRBJ2-1; tentatively, D is TRBD1 (5 bases). Germline assignment: CDR1 KGHDR and CDR2 SFDVKD. There are 15 residues in the CDR3. Trimming removed 0 bases at V and 5 bases at J, with 10 bases between.